Each of the 26 T cell receptor beta chains below was sequenced from the same sample in a study of response to subunit inactivated influenza vaccine. Each CDR3 protein gets one entry after TCRdb re-called the RT-PCR reads with MiXCR. This sample has over 750,000 distinct CDR3 sequences; around 21% occur once, and the top ten carry around 9.6%. The sequences come from PBMCs from blood, collected roughly 5 days after vaccination. These receptors came from a man in his fifties or sixties who received an inactivated influenza vaccine.

V and J are TRBV6-1 and TRBJ2-1; the match to TRBD2 covers 8 bases. Trimming cost V 7 bases and J 8 bases; bases outside gene matches: 10. Germline CDR1 and CDR2: MNHNS and SASEGT. There are 14 residues in the CDR3. The chain's CDR3 is CASTLWTGGDEQFF. The CDR3 nucleotides are TGTGCCAGCACCTTATGGACGGGAGGGGATGAGCAGTTCTTC.

This clonotype was seen many times. The gene calls are TRBV29-1 and TRBJ2-2; 7 nucleotides agree with TRBD2. Germline trimming cut 4 bases from V and 1 base from J; bases unmatched to any gene: 3. CDR3 length equals 14 residues. Germline V CDR1 and CDR2: SQVTM, ANQGSEA. The CDR3 region is CSVGGLENTGELFF. The CDR3 DNA sequence: TGCAGCGTTGGAGGACTAGAGAACACCGGGGAGCTGTTTTTT.

This clonotype was counted between two and nine times. The gene calls are TRBV20-1 and TRBJ2-5, with TRBD2 matching 8 bases. Germline V gives CDR1 DFQATT, CDR2 SNEGSKA (reference sequence). This CDR3 contains 15 residues. V trimming: 4 bases; J trimming: 4 bases; junction bases outside the gene matches: 11. CDR3 protein: CSATSAGGIGETQYF. In DNA, the CDR3 is TGCAGTGCTACGTCTGCGGGAGGTATTGGAGAGACCCAGTACTTC.

The CDR3 region has the DNA TGTGCCAGCAGCCAGCCACTAGGGGGACAGGGTGAAGCTTTCTTT. Residues: CASSQPLGGQGEAFF. V and J are TRBV3-1 and TRBJ1-1; 9 bases align to TRBD1. The germline CDR1 and CDR2 sequences are LGHDT and YNNKEL (reference sequence). CDR3 length equals 15 residues. J gave up 7 bases and V 3 bases, and 9 bases lay outside the gene matches.

The chain links TRBV12-3 or TRBV12-4 to TRBJ2-7; D is perhaps TRBD1 (7 bases). With 5 bases removed from V and 7 bases from J, the gap between germline ends came to 18 bases. There are 14 residues in the CDR3. The CDR3 loop is CASSKTGTGGEQYF. The CDR3 nucleotides read TGTGCCAGCAGTAAGACAGGGACTGGGGGGGAGCAGTACTTC.

This clonotype was seen more than once but under ten times. The chain is built from TRBV10-3 and TRBJ2-1; TRBD2 aligns across 9 bases. The CDR3 runs 13 residues. V gave up 5 bases and J gave up 7 bases; unmatched junction bases: 3. Germline V lookup: CDR1 ENHRY, CDR2 SYGVKD. CDR3 region: CAISLGLANEQFF. For the CDR3, the DNA is TGTGCCATCAGTCTAGGACTAGCGAATGAGCAGTTCTTC.

The rearrangement joins TRBV18 to TRBJ1-1; 7 bases match TRBD1. With V trimmed by 2 bases and J by 2 bases, 5 bases remained unmatched. There are 15 residues in the CDR3. Germline CDR1 reads KGHSH; CDR2 reads LQKENI. The CDR3 DNA sequence: TGTGCCAGCTCACCATCCCGGGACAGAAACACTGAAGCTTTCTTT. This gives the protein CASSPSRDRNTEAFF.

The chain combines TRBV7-9 with TRBJ2-1, with a weak D call TRBD2 (5 bases). The CDR3 covers 15 residues. With 1 base removed from V and 4 bases from J, the gap between germline ends came to 11 bases. Germline assignment: CDR1 SEHNR and CDR2 FQNEAQ (reference sequence). This CDR3 is CASSLETNPYNEQFF. CDR3 DNA sequence: TGTGCCAGCAGCTTAGAGACTAACCCATACAATGAGCAGTTCTTC.

The chain recombines TRBV7-9 with TRBJ1-5; tentatively, D is TRBD1 (5 bases). Germline-derived CDR1 and CDR2 are SEHNR and FQNEAQ (reference sequence). The CDR3 spans 15 residues. Trimming pared 5 bases from V and 1 base from J, leaving 12 bases between. This CDR3 reads CASSRGGGSNQPQHF. The CDR3 nucleotides read TGTGCCAGCAGCCGGGGCGGGGGAAGCAATCAGCCCCAGCATTTT. The variable domain in full, with the rest retrieved from reference TRBV7-9 and TRBJ1-5, is DTGVSQNPRHKITKRGQNVTFRCDPISEHNRLYWYRQTLGQGPEFLTYFQNEAQLEKSRLLSDRFSAERPKGSFSTLEIQRTEQGDSAMYLCASSRGGGSNQPQHFGDGTRLSIL.

This clonotype was counted ten times or more. The genes are TRBV6-2 or TRBV6-3 and TRBJ2-7; 9 nucleotides agree with TRBD1. Germline lookup yields CDR1 MNHEY and CDR2 SVGEGT. The CDR3 consists of 15 residues. V was clipped by 6 bases and J by 1 base; unmatched bases: 7. CDR3 in DNA: TGTGCCAGCAGCCTGGGACAGGGATTATCCTACGAGCAGTACTTC. Amino acids: CASSLGQGLSYEQYF.

The chain links TRBV7-4 to TRBJ2-3, with 8 nucleotides matching TRBD2. Germline CDR1 is SGHVT and CDR2 is SQSDAQ. This CDR3 spans 18 amino acids. The CDR3 sequence is CTFSLALTASGFTDTQYF. The DNA for the CDR3 is TGTACCTTCAGTTTAGCGCTAACGGCTAGCGGGTTCACAGATACGCAGTATTTT.

This clonotype was seen a few times. The V and J genes are TRBV20-1 and TRBJ2-4; D is possibly TRBD1 (6 bases). Germline V lookup: CDR1 DFQATT, CDR2 SNEGSKA (reference sequence). Trimming cost V 6 bases and J 1 base, with 13 bases left between them. The CDR3 is 14 residues long. The DNA of the CDR3 is TGCAGTGCAAGGACAGTCATCGCCAAAAACATTCAGTACTTC. It yields the protein CSARTVIAKNIQYF.

The chain recombines TRBV11-2 with TRBJ1-6, with no clear D. V was shortened by 0 bases and J by 9 bases, with 18 bases between the two germline ends. This CDR3 is built from 17 residues. Germline loops: CDR1 SGHAT, CDR2 FQNNGV. The CDR3 loop is CASSLEGRVLIGSPLHF. The CDR3 DNA sequence: TGTGCCAGCAGCTTAGAGGGGAGGGTACTGATAGGTTCACCCCTCCACTTT.

This clonotype was observed many times. This sequence joins TRBV12-3 or TRBV12-4 and TRBJ1-1; D perhaps matches TRBD1 (6 bases). Trimming took off 7 bases at V and 1 base at J, with 13 bases between the two ends. CDR3 length equals 14 residues. The CDR3 nucleotides are TGTGCCAGCACCCGGGACACAAAGAACACTGAAGCTTTCTTT. It translates to CASTRDTKNTEAFF.

Only a few counts were recorded for this clonotype. The chain has TRBV4-3 and TRBJ2-1, with 7 bases fitting TRBD1. Germline V gene lookup returns CDR1 LGHNA and CDR2 YSLEER. V was clipped by 2 bases and J by 5 bases; unmatched bases: 12. CDR3 size: 17 residues. The CDR3 protein is CASSQRFRGQGDNEQFF. The DNA for the CDR3 is TGCGCCAGCAGCCAACGTTTTAGGGGGCAGGGTGACAATGAGCAGTTCTTC.

The table lists this clonotype with a few counts. The chain is built from TRBV15 and TRBJ2-3, with D possibly being TRBD1 (6 bases). The V gene lost 11 bases and the J gene lost 0 bases, with 18 bases spanning the gap. The length of the CDR3 is 15 residues. The germline V gene encodes CDR1 LNHNV and CDR2 YYDKDF (reference sequence). The CDR3 region is CAASLDRSSTDTQYF. CDR3 bases: TGTGCCGCTTCCCTAGACAGGAGTAGCACAGATACGCAGTATTTT. The full variable domain, completed using reference TRBV15 and TRBJ2-3, is DAMVIQNPRYQVTQFGKPVTLSCSQTLNHNVMYWYQQKSSQAPKLLFHYYDKDFNNEADTPDNFQSRRPNTSFCFLDIRSPGLGDTAMYLCAASLDRSSTDTQYFGPGTRLTVL.

The chain employs TRBV28 and TRBJ1-5; D might be TRBD1 (5 bases). The ends were cut back, 3 bases at V and 0 bases at J, with 9 bases in the middle. The CDR3 covers 15 residues. Germline V lookup: CDR1 MDHEN, CDR2 SYDVKM. CDR3 nucleotides: TGTGCCAGCAGTTTTAGAGGGGTTAGCAATCAGCCCCAGCATTTT. It translates to CASSFRGVSNQPQHF. The full variable domain, rest sourced from reference TRBV28 and TRBJ1-5, is DVKVTQSSRYLVKRTGEKVFLECVQDMDHENMFWYRQDPGLGLRLIYFSYDVKMKEKGDIPEGYSVSREKKERFSLILESASTNQTSMYLCASSFRGVSNQPQHFGDGTRLSIL.

CDR3 sequence reads: CASSFGGLAGGETQYF. The DNA of the CDR3 is TGTGCCAGCAGTTTTGGAGGACTAGCGGGAGGAGAGACCCAGTACTTC. The V gene is TRBV12-3 or TRBV12-4, the J gene TRBJ2-5; TRBD2 matches at 14 bases. V shed 3 bases and J 4 bases; nucleotides not matched to a gene: 4. The CDR3 length is 16 residues.

Written as DNA, the CDR3 is TGTGCCAGCAGCTTCGGGACAGGGTCTAGAGATACGCAGTATTTT. This codes for CASSFGTGSRDTQYF. The rearrangement links TRBV7-9 to TRBJ2-3; 9 nucleotides align to TRBD1. This CDR3 has 15 amino acids. CDR1 SEHNR and CDR2 FQNEAQ come from the germline V gene (reference sequence). The junction had 6 bases not matched to a gene; V was cut back by 3 bases and J by 5 bases.

This clonotype has at least ten counts. A much larger clone differs from this one at a single base, so this may be a read error. The chain has TRBV5-5 and TRBJ2-3; D not certain. CDR1 and CDR2 from the germline V gene are SGHKS and YYEKEE (reference sequence). The CDR3 loop spans 12 amino acids. The V gene lost 0 bases and the J gene lost 8 bases, with 7 bases spanning the gap. The CDR3 region has the DNA TGTGCCAGCAGCTTGGACGGCTCTACGCAGTATTTT. This translates into CASSLDGSTQYF.

Ten or more counts support this clonotype. The chain uses TRBV7-9 and TRBJ1-1; tentatively, D is TRBD1 (5 bases). V lost 5 bases to trimming and J lost 3 bases, with 13 bases between them. The CDR3 extends over 14 amino acids. Germline V CDR1 and CDR2: SEHNR, FQNEAQ (reference sequence). For the CDR3, the DNA is TGTGCCAGCAGCGGGACCGGGGCCTACACTGAAGCTTTCTTT. Translation: CASSGTGAYTEAFF.

V and J are TRBV5-1 and TRBJ1-4, with D unresolved. Trimming stripped 2 bases from V and 6 bases from J, with 11 bases between. CDR1 SGHRS and CDR2 YFSETQ come from the germline V gene. The length of the CDR3 is 14 residues. CDR3 DNA: TGCGCCAGCAGCTTCTACGCCGGGGATGAAAAACTGTTTTTT. This sequence encodes CASSFYAGDEKLFF.

This clonotype was detected only a few times. The V gene is TRBV3-1, the J gene TRBJ2-7; D not certain. Between the trimmed V and J ends, which lost 1 base and 9 bases, there was a span of 19 bases. Germline CDR1 LGHDT, CDR2 YNNKEL (reference sequence). This CDR3 is 15 amino acids long. The DNA of the CDR3 is TGTGCCAGCAGCCAAGGACGGCATTCTTCTTCAGTGCAGTACTTC. Translated, it gives CASSQGRHSSSVQYF.

The chain joins TRBV20-1 to TRBJ1-6; 7 bases align to TRBD1. CDR1 and CDR2 from the germline V gene are DFQATT and SNEGSKA (reference sequence). The CDR3 length is 16 residues. V shed 3 bases and J 9 bases; nucleotides not matched to a gene: 14. CDR3 nucleotide sequence: TGCAGTGCTAGCGAGACAGGGTTATCGGTTGGTTCACCCCTCCACTTT. This sequence encodes CSASETGLSVGSPLHF.

This clonotype was seen a few times. The chain joins TRBV15 to TRBJ2-2, with TRBD2 matching 9 bases. CDR3 length equals 18 residues. Germline V gene sequence: CDR1 LNHNV, CDR2 YYDKDF (reference sequence). The trim removed 0 bases at V and 0 bases at J, leaving 5 bases unmatched. CDR3 sequence reads: CATSRDRLADTNTGELFF. The DNA of the CDR3 is TGTGCCACCAGCAGAGATCGACTAGCGGACACGAACACCGGGGAGCTGTTTTTT. The whole variable domain, filled in from reference TRBV15 and TRBJ2-2, reads DAMVIQNPRYQVTQFGKPVTLSCSQTLNHNVMYWYQQKSSQAPKLLFHYYDKDFNNEADTPDNFQSRRPNTSFCFLDIRSPGLGDTAMYLCATSRDRLADTNTGELFFGEGSRLTVL.

The chain has TRBV29-1 and TRBJ2-7; possibly TRBD1 for D (6 bases). Germline V lookup: CDR1 SQVTM, CDR2 ANQGSEA. The CDR3 length is 13 residues. Trimming stripped 3 bases from V and 2 bases from J, with 11 bases between. DNA for the CDR3: TGCAGCGTTGAGGCAGGGGACACCTACGAGCAGTACTTC. It yields the protein CSVEAGDTYEQYF.